This TCR beta chain is drawn from a study of T cell changes during pregnancy in multiple sclerosis. The germline V gene has CDR1 SGDLS and CDR2 YYNGEE. Trimming removed 2 bases at V and 3 bases at J, with 8 bases between. This CDR3 is built from 13 residues. Assay: immunoSEQ multiplex PCR; the TCRdb copy retains only in-frame clones and omits some. Among 75,000 to 95,000 clones listed, 85% to 95% were seen once. This chain uses TRBV9 with TRBJ2-5; no reliable D call. This clonotype was obtained from a female donor in good health, enrolled as a control in a pregnancy study. The sequencing here drew on peripheral blood, taken in the first trimester of pregnancy. This chain's CDR3 is CASSVSDKETQYF. The CDR3 DNA follows: TGTGCCAGCAGCGTTTCAGATAAAGAGACCCAGTACTTC.